This passage covers 20 T cell receptor beta chains from one sample sequenced in a study of Graves' ophthalmopathy and Graves' hyperthyroidism. Amplification from RNA transcripts yielded the TCR beta CDR3 regions. In the first round, RT-PCR was carried out with HTBI primers, and a multiplex PCR formed the second round. MiXCR was run by TCRdb on the multiplex PCR reads, yielding one entry per CDR3 protein. The sample lists approximately 330,000 distinct CDR3 sequences, about 17% occurring once. The sequenced sample consisted of peripheral blood. The origin of the receptors is an adult man with Graves' ophthalmopathy.

This clonotype was counted at least ten times. This sequence joins TRBV4-1 and TRBJ2-2; 9 bases agree with TRBD2. Per the germline V gene, CDR1 is MGHRA and CDR2 is YSYEKL. This CDR3 has 17 amino acids. V lost 0 bases, J lost 9 bases, and 11 bases stayed unmatched. The chain's CDR3 is CASSQEGAASGNRELFF. The CDR3 nucleotides are TGCGCCAGCAGCCAAGAAGGCGCTGCTAGCGGGAATAGGGAGCTGTTTTTT.

This clonotype appeared many times. The genes are TRBV4-1 and TRBJ1-1, with D unclear. Germline CDR1 MGHRA, CDR2 YSYEKL. The CDR3 has 16 amino acids. Trimming stripped 0 bases from V and 2 bases from J, with 13 bases between. The CDR3 DNA sequence: TGCGCCAGCAGCCAAGATCTTTTGGGGTTAAACACTGAAGCTTTCTTT. This encodes CASSQDLLGLNTEAFF.

The sample holds many counts of this clonotype. This chain connects TRBV19 to TRBJ2-7; D is possibly TRBD1 or TRBD2 (5 bases each). The length of the CDR3 is 15 residues. V was trimmed by 0 bases and J by 3 bases, leaving 12 bases between them. Germline V lookup: CDR1 LNHDA, CDR2 SQIVND (reference sequence). The CDR3 sequence: CASSIEGTVGYEQYF. The CDR3 nucleotides are TGTGCCAGTAGTATAGAAGGGACCGTCGGCTACGAGCAGTACTTC.

This clonotype was seen repeatedly, ten times or more. The chain combines TRBV6-6 with TRBJ1-1; weak D call: TRBD1 (6 bases). V dropped 5 bases and J dropped 4 bases, with 17 bases sitting between them. CDR1 and CDR2 from the germline V gene are MNHNY and SVGAGI (reference sequence). The CDR3 spans 15 residues. The CDR3 DNA follows: TGTGCCAGCAGTAGACCGGGACACAGAACCACTGAAGCTTTCTTT. This gives the protein CASSRPGHRTTEAFF.

This chain uses TRBV20-1 with TRBJ1-2; unclear D gene. CDR1 and CDR2 from the germline V gene are DFQATT and SNEGSKA (reference sequence). Trimming removed 5 bases from V and 3 bases from J, with 4 bases in between. The CDR3 spans 10 residues. In DNA, the CDR3 is TGCAGTGCTGGACACTATGGCTACACCTTC. It specifies CSAGHYGYTF.

This clonotype showed up many times. This sequence joins TRBV29-1 and TRBJ2-4; D might be TRBD2 (5 bases). The germline V gene encodes CDR1 SQVTM and CDR2 ANQGSEA. The CDR3 extends over 15 amino acids. V was clipped by 0 bases and J by 9 bases, with 18 bases between them. This chain's CDR3 is CSVEDPTRGFSIQYF. Written as DNA, the CDR3 is TGCAGCGTTGAAGATCCCACCCGGGGTTTCAGCATTCAGTACTTC.

This clonotype was detected many times. This chain uses TRBV10-3 with TRBJ2-7, with TRBD2 identical over 7 bases. CDR3 length equals 15 residues. CDR1 and CDR2 (germline): ENHRY, SYGVKD. V lost 5 bases, J lost 2 bases, and 9 bases stayed unmatched. CDR3 loop: CAISTVASGTYEQYF. The CDR3 nucleotides read TGTGCCATCAGTACGGTGGCTAGCGGTACCTACGAGCAGTACTTC.

This clonotype was found many times. The chain is built from TRBV6-5 and TRBJ2-7, with no clear D. V lost 5 bases, J lost 3 bases, and 14 bases lay in between. The CDR3 length is 14 residues. CDR1 is MNHEY, CDR2 SVGAGI, per germline. CDR3 residues: CASSPPGSYYEQYF. CDR3 in DNA: TGTGCCAGCAGTCCCCCGGGCTCTTACTACGAGCAGTACTTC.

This clonotype was seen at least ten times. The chain uses TRBV19 and TRBJ2-2; D might be TRBD2 (5 bases). This CDR3 has 14 residues. V dropped 5 bases and J dropped 6 bases, with 13 bases sitting between them. From germline, CDR1 is LNHDA and CDR2 SQIVND (reference sequence). The CDR3 sequence: CASSLRDKAGELFF. In DNA form, the CDR3 reads TGTGCCAGTAGTTTACGGGATAAGGCCGGGGAGCTGTTTTTT.

About this clonotype: Germline and junction disagree at one end, which may indicate a read error. The rearrangement joins TRBV10-3 to TRBJ2-2; TRBD2 matches at 8 bases. Germline values: CDR1 ENHRY, CDR2 SYGVKD. CDR3 length: 14 residues. In DNA, the CDR3 is TGTACCATCAGTGAAGCGGGGGACACCGGGGAGCTGTTTTTT. Translated: CTISEAGDTGELFF.

This clonotype was found many times. The chain employs TRBV18 and TRBJ1-6, with D possibly TRBD1 on 5 matching bases. The germline CDR1 and CDR2 sequences are KGHSH and LQKENI. Trimming removed 1 base from V and 10 bases from J, with 14 bases in between. The CDR3 length is 15 residues. The CDR3 region has the DNA TGTGCCAGCTCACCACGGACCCCGGGGGACTCACCCCTCCACTTT. Residues: CASSPRTPGDSPLHF.

In this sample, this clonotype turned up many times. The chain is built from TRBV24-1 and TRBJ2-7; 8 nucleotides match TRBD2. There are 12 residues in the CDR3. CDR1 and CDR2 from the germline V gene are KGHDR and SFDVKD. The V gene end was trimmed by 5 bases and the J gene end by 9 bases; junction bases not matched to a gene: 5. CDR3: CATSGGTSRQYF. The CDR3 coding sequence is TGTGCCACCAGTGGCGGGACTAGTCGGCAGTACTTC.

This clonotype has a count of ten or more. V and J are TRBV7-3 and TRBJ2-7; D gene ambiguous. Germline CDR1 and CDR2: SGHTA and FQGTGA. V dropped 5 bases and J dropped 2 bases, with 10 bases sitting between them. This CDR3 comprises 13 residues. The CDR3 region is CASSQGPAYEQYF. The CDR3 DNA sequence: TGTGCCAGCAGCCAAGGGCCAGCCTACGAGCAGTACTTC.

This clonotype was counted at least ten times. The chain recombines TRBV20-1 with TRBJ1-1, with no clear D. The germline gives CDR1 DFQATT, CDR2 SNEGSKA (reference sequence). This CDR3 contains 14 residues. The V and J ends lost 6 bases and 3 bases respectively, with 17 bases between them. CDR3 region: CSAPHGSAHTEAFF. As DNA, the CDR3 is TGCAGTGCCCCACATGGCTCGGCGCACACTGAAGCTTTCTTT.

At least ten counts were recorded for this clonotype. Being one base from a much bigger clone, this may be a read error. The genes are TRBV28 and TRBJ2-7, with a tentative D call TRBD1 (5 bases). This CDR3 has 17 amino acids. V lost 4 bases and J 2 bases, leaving 21 bases between the germline ends. Germline V gene lookup returns CDR1 MDHEN and CDR2 SYDVKM. The CDR3 spells CASSSNPQGVYPYEQYF. The CDR3 DNA follows: TGTGCCAGCAGTTCGAATCCGCAGGGTGTATACCCCTACGAGCAGTACTTC.

This clonotype was observed at least ten times. The chain has TRBV12-3 or TRBV12-4 and TRBJ1-5; TRBD1 matches 9 bases. This CDR3 is built from 18 residues. J was trimmed by 3 bases and V by 8 bases; bases with no gene match: 17. CDR3 residues: CASDSGTGYYSYNQPQHF. The CDR3 DNA follows: TGTGCCAGCGATTCCGGGACAGGGTATTATTCGTACAATCAGCCCCAGCATTTT.

This clonotype was picked up many times. The chain uses TRBV12-3 or TRBV12-4 and TRBJ1-2, with 10 bases lining up with TRBD1. This CDR3 contains 15 residues. With V trimmed by 5 bases and J by 4 bases, 7 bases remained unmatched. The CDR3 sequence: CASSRQGAKGYGYTF. The CDR3 DNA is TGTGCCAGCAGTCGACAGGGGGCGAAGGGCTATGGCTACACCTTC.

This clonotype was recorded many times. CDR3 sequence: CATSDLAEQNTGELFF. In nucleotides, the CDR3 is TGTGCCACCAGTGATTTAGCTGAGCAGAACACCGGGGAGCTGTTTTTT. The chain recombines TRBV24-1 with TRBJ2-2, with D unclear. V lost 1 base, J lost 1 base, and 9 bases lay in between. This CDR3 spans 16 amino acids. The germline gives CDR1 KGHDR, CDR2 SFDVKD.

This clonotype was counted many times. The chain carries TRBV9 and TRBJ1-1; perhaps TRBD1 as D (5 bases). Germline V lookup: CDR1 SGDLS, CDR2 YYNGEE. The CDR3 loop spans 14 amino acids. Between the trimmed V and J ends, which lost 0 bases and 2 bases, there was a span of 8 bases. CDR3 sequence: CASSVGTPNTEAFF. DNA of the CDR3: TGTGCCAGCAGCGTAGGGACACCCAACACTGAAGCTTTCTTT.

This clonotype was detected ten times or more. The chain recombines TRBV6-2 or TRBV6-3 with TRBJ2-7; D is ambiguous. Looked up from germline, CDR1 is MNHEY and CDR2 is SVGEGT. The CDR3 sequence is 13 residues long. Trimming shortened V by 3 bases and J by 7 bases, and 13 bases separated the two germline ends. In DNA form, the CDR3 reads TGTGCCAGCAGTTATGCTACCCATTATGAGCAGTACTTC. This gives the protein CASSYATHYEQYF.